Following are 32 T cell receptor beta chains from one sample sequenced in a study of a mutant IDH1 vaccine in newly diagnosed glioma. Repertoires were generated with immunoSEQ multiplex PCR, while TCRdb's copy carries only in-frame clones and drops some. Among about 67,000 clones listed, more than 70% were seen once. As to time point: baseline, week 1 (first vaccination visit). Regarding treatment: pre-vaccination baseline after standard-of-care therapy. Sequenced here: peripheral blood mononuclear cells (PBMCs), sampled from a glioma patient treated with radiotherapy, temozolomide or both. Receptors were obtained from a woman aged 18-29 years with glioma. Some clones in this sample may be carry-over from other donors' samples.

The genes are TRBV14 and TRBJ2-1; D is unclear. The CDR3 runs 16 residues. V was cut by 4 bases and J by 0 bases, with 13 bases left in between. Germline CDR1 and CDR2: SGHDN and FVKESK. The CDR3 protein is CASSRPVGVSYNEQFF. The CDR3 nucleotides read TGTGCCAGCAGCCGCCCTGTTGGGGTCTCCTACAATGAGCAGTTCTTC.

J is TRBJ1-1 and V is TRBV29-1; the D gene is possibly TRBD1 (5 bases). CDR1 is SQVTM, CDR2 ANQGSEA, per germline. The CDR3 has 14 residues. V lost 6 bases, J lost 1 base, and 15 bases lay in between. The CDR3 loop is CSVRGLSGNTEAFF. The DNA for the CDR3 is TGCAGCGTGAGGGGCCTTTCCGGGAACACTGAAGCTTTCTTT.

This rearrangement joins TRBV6-1 to TRBJ1-2; no clear D gene. Per the germline V gene, CDR1 is MNHNS and CDR2 is SASEGT. The CDR3 covers 14 residues. The germline V and J ends were trimmed by 3 bases and 2 bases, with 10 bases remaining between them. The CDR3 is CASSDRSSNYGYTF. CDR3 nucleotides: TGTGCCAGCAGTGATAGAAGTTCGAACTATGGCTACACCTTC.

The V and J genes are TRBV19 and TRBJ2-7; D is unresolved. Deletions cut 3 bases from V and 3 bases from J, with 15 bases between. Germline CDR1 is LNHDA and CDR2 is SQIVND (reference sequence). CDR3 length equals 15 residues. Here the CDR3 DNA reads TGTGCCAGTAGTATCTTAGGTAACCCCTTCTACGAGCAGTACTTC. It encodes CASSILGNPFYEQYF.

This chain joins TRBV27 and TRBJ2-7; D gene unclear. Germline-derived CDR1 and CDR2 are MNHEY and SMNVEV (reference sequence). V was clipped by 4 bases and J by 4 bases, with 8 bases between them. This CDR3 region has 12 residues. The CDR3 nucleotides are TGTGCCAGCAGTTCTCTAGGTTACGAGCAGTACTTC. Its protein is CASSSLGYEQYF.

V is TRBV5-1 and J is TRBJ2-3; the match to TRBD1 covers 8 bases. J lost 1 base, V lost 0 bases, and 7 bases had no gene match. Germline lookup yields CDR1 SGHRS and CDR2 YFSETQ. The CDR3 totals 17 residues. The CDR3 spells CASSLGVRGRGTDTQYF. The CDR3 DNA follows: TGCGCCAGCAGCTTGGGGGTCAGGGGGCGCGGCACAGATACGCAGTATTTT.

The V and J genes are TRBV14 and TRBJ2-3, with D uncertain. The CDR3 spans 12 residues. Trimming removed 3 bases from V and 6 bases from J, with 7 bases in between. Germline CDR1 and CDR2: SGHDN and FVKESK. CDR3 sequence: CASSHVWDTQYF. CDR3 DNA sequence: TGTGCCAGCAGCCACGTTTGGGATACGCAGTATTTT.

This clone was counted once. The CDR3 protein is CASGVSGRYGYTF. CDR3 nucleotide sequence: TGTGCCTCAGGGGTTAGTGGGAGGTATGGCTACACCTTC. This rearrangement joins TRBV9 to TRBJ1-2, with D possibly being TRBD1 (6 bases). CDR3 length equals 13 residues. The V and J ends lost 10 bases and 5 bases respectively, with 18 bases between them. CDR1 and CDR2 (germline): SGDLS, YYNGEE. Full variable domain (outside the CDR3, taken from reference TRBV9 and TRBJ1-2): DSGVTQTPKHLITATGQRVTLRCSPRSGDLSVYWYQQSLDQGLQFLIQYYNGEERAKGNILERFSAQQFPDLHSELNLSSLELGDSALYFCASGVSGRYGYTFGSGTRLTVV.

This rearrangement joins TRBV9 to TRBJ1-1, with TRBD1 as a possible D gene (5 bases). The germline CDR1 and CDR2 sequences are SGDLS and YYNGEE. This CDR3 region has 19 residues. V was shortened by 3 bases and J by 1 base, with 25 bases between the two germline ends. Here the CDR3 reads CASSGRERLRNRRNTEAFF. The CDR3 nucleotides read TGTGCCAGCAGCGGCCGAGAGAGGTTAAGGAACAGGCGGAACACTGAAGCTTTCTTT.

The chain has TRBV30 and TRBJ2-7, with D perhaps matching TRBD1 (5 bases). Trimming stripped 1 base from V and 6 bases from J, with 13 bases between. The germline V gene has CDR1 GTSNPN and CDR2 SVGIG (reference sequence). This CDR3 region has 13 residues. The CDR3 sequence: CAWSALQGSEQYF. The CDR3 DNA sequence: TGTGCCTGGAGTGCCCTGCAGGGTTCCGAGCAGTACTTC.

The rearrangement uses TRBV6-5 and TRBJ1-2; no clear D. Germline V gene lookup returns CDR1 MNHEY and CDR2 SVGAGI. V was trimmed by 2 bases and J by 2 bases, leaving 12 bases between them. The CDR3 is 15 amino acids. CDR3 amino acids: CASSYGQEENYGYTF. The DNA for the CDR3 is TGTGCCAGCAGTTACGGGCAGGAAGAGAACTATGGCTACACCTTC.

The chain links TRBV5-6 to TRBJ2-5; TRBD1 aligns across 11 bases. Germline-derived CDR1 and CDR2 are SGHDT and YYEEEE. The CDR3 totals 17 residues. V lost 5 bases to trimming and J lost 5 bases; unmatched junction nucleotides: 14. The CDR3 spells CASSSPGQGVQRETQYF. Here the CDR3 DNA reads TGTGCCAGCAGTTCACCGGGACAGGGGGTCCAACGGGAGACCCAGTACTTC.

The chain has TRBV4-2 and TRBJ2-7; D ambiguous. The germline gives CDR1 LGHNA, CDR2 YNFKEQ. The CDR3 loop spans 16 amino acids. Deletions cut 1 base from V and 5 bases from J, with 18 bases between. The CDR3 reads CASSQGFLGRKDEQYF. The CDR3 DNA reads as TGTGCCAGCAGCCAAGGGTTCTTAGGCCGTAAGGACGAGCAGTACTTC.

The DNA of the CDR3 is TGTGCCAGCAGTGAAGTAGGGGCCATCTATGGCTACACCTTC. Amino acids: CASSEVGAIYGYTF. The genes are TRBV6-1 and TRBJ1-2; tentative D call: TRBD1 (5 bases). CDR1 is MNHNS, CDR2 SASEGT, per germline. This CDR3 is 14 amino acids long. Trimming took off 1 base at V and 4 bases at J, with 10 bases between the two ends.

This clone came up a few times. The chain links TRBV29-1 to TRBJ1-1; D possibly corresponds to TRBD1 (5 bases). Germline V gene lookup returns CDR1 SQVTM and CDR2 ANQGSEA. The ends were cut back, 4 bases at V and 4 bases at J, with 13 bases in the middle. The CDR3 has 13 amino acids. The CDR3 DNA reads TGCAGCGTTGGTCCGGGTGGGGGCACTGAAGCTTTCTTT. It is translated as CSVGPGGGTEAFF.

The chain has TRBV4-1 and TRBJ2-1; weak D call: TRBD2 (6 bases). The CDR3 has 16 amino acids. V lost 0 bases, J lost 3 bases, and 12 bases lay in between. Germline CDR1 is MGHRA and CDR2 is YSYEKL. The CDR3 nucleotides are TGCGCCAGCAGCCAAGAACCAGGGCGGGACTACAATGAGCAGTTCTTC. It specifies CASSQEPGRDYNEQFF.

V is TRBV5-1 and J is TRBJ2-5; TRBD2 agrees at 12 bases. This CDR3 has 16 amino acids. Germline CDR1 is SGHRS and CDR2 is YFSETQ. The ends lost 4 bases at V and 4 bases at J; junction bases unmatched: 8. The CDR3 region is CASSPRLAGGRETQYF. CDR3 sequence (DNA): TGCGCCAGCAGCCCCCGGCTAGCGGGGGGGCGAGAGACCCAGTACTTC.

The chain recombines TRBV28 with TRBJ2-1; 9 bases line up with TRBD2. The germline gives CDR1 MDHEN, CDR2 SYDVKM. The length of the CDR3 is 15 residues. The ends lost 3 bases at V and 7 bases at J; junction bases unmatched: 7. For the CDR3, the DNA is TGTGCCAGCAGTTTCCTAGCGGGGACCTTTAATGAGCAGTTCTTC. Its protein product is CASSFLAGTFNEQFF.

V usage is TRBV7-2 and J usage is TRBJ2-5, with 7 bases fitting TRBD2. Germline values: CDR1 SGHTA, CDR2 FQGNSA. With V trimmed by 3 bases and J by 6 bases, 7 bases remained unmatched. The CDR3 covers 14 residues. The CDR3 sequence is CASSLGGVVKTQYF. CDR3 bases: TGTGCCAGCAGCTTGGGAGGGGTAGTTAAGACCCAGTACTTC. The whole variable domain, remainder taken from reference TRBV7-2 and TRBJ2-5, is GAGVSQSPSNKVTEKGKDVELRCDPISGHTALYWYRQSLGQGLEFLIYFQGNSAPDKSGLPSDRFSAERTGGSVSTLTIQRTQQEDSAVYLCASSLGGVVKTQYFGPGTRLLVL.

The chain joins TRBV9 to TRBJ1-4, with TRBD1 as a possible D gene (6 bases). The CDR3 covers 15 residues. CDR1 and CDR2 from the germline V gene are SGDLS and YYNGEE. Trimming removed 4 bases from V and 7 bases from J, with 17 bases in between. As DNA, the CDR3 is TGTGCCAGCAGCCCCCGAGACAGGACGGGTGAAAAACTGTTTTTT. It specifies CASSPRDRTGEKLFF.

V is TRBV29-1 and J is TRBJ1-5; 10 bases align to TRBD1. V lost 4 bases to trimming and J lost 4 bases; unmatched junction nucleotides: 1. Germline assignment: CDR1 SQVTM and CDR2 ANQGSEA. CDR3 size: 13 residues. The chain's CDR3 is CSVGTGGNQPQHF. The CDR3 DNA sequence: TGCAGCGTTGGGACAGGGGGTAATCAGCCCCAGCATTTT.

This clone was counted a single time. The V gene is TRBV5-4, the J gene TRBJ1-2; D unclear. The CDR3 totals 11 residues. The germline gives CDR1 SGHNT, CDR2 YYREEE (reference sequence). Trimming took off 6 bases at V and 2 bases at J, with 5 bases between the two ends. DNA for the CDR3: TGTGCCAGCAAGGCGAACTATGGCTACACCTTC. Its protein product is CASKANYGYTF.

This clone occurred a few times. The rearrangement uses TRBV11-1 and TRBJ2-7, with a tentative D call TRBD1 (6 bases). This CDR3 region has 16 residues. V was pared by 1 base and J by 1 base, with 14 bases between. Germline V gene data show CDR1 as SGHAT and CDR2 as FQDESV (reference sequence). In nucleotides, the CDR3 is TGTGCCAGCAGCTTAGACCCAGGGGCCAATTCCTACGAGCAGTACTTC. Encoded protein: CASSLDPGANSYEQYF.

V is TRBV6-6 and J is TRBJ1-1, with D uncertain. The length of the CDR3 is 14 residues. Germline V gene sequence: CDR1 MNHNY, CDR2 SVGAGI (reference sequence). V lost 6 bases to trimming and J lost 3 bases, with 14 bases between them. The CDR3 nucleotides read TGTGCCAGCAGCCCAACTGGGTCCTACACTGAAGCTTTCTTT. It specifies CASSPTGSYTEAFF.

The chain carries TRBV6-1 and TRBJ2-4; 16 bases match TRBD2. From germline, CDR1 is MNHNS and CDR2 SASEGT. V trimming: 4 bases; J trimming: 8 bases; junction bases outside the gene matches: 5. CDR3 length: 16 amino acids. In DNA form, the CDR3 reads TGTGCCAGCAGTGGCGAGGGACTAGCGGGAGGGCACATTCAGTACTTC. It codes for CASSGEGLAGGHIQYF.

This clone was recorded once. This chain links TRBV19 with TRBJ1-2; D uncertain. The CDR3 runs 13 residues. With 1 base removed from V and 3 bases from J, the gap between germline ends came to 6 bases. CDR1 and CDR2 from the germline V gene are LNHDA and SQIVND (reference sequence). The CDR3 here is CASSIGGDYGYTF. The CDR3 DNA is TGTGCCAGTAGTATAGGCGGGGACTATGGCTACACCTTC.

The chain joins TRBV29-1 to TRBJ2-7, with D perhaps matching TRBD1 (6 bases). The CDR3 runs to 14 residues. Germline values: CDR1 SQVTM, CDR2 ANQGSEA. The V end was cut by 6 bases, the J end by 5 bases, with 20 bases between. CDR3 coding DNA: TGCAGCGTGGGAAGCAGGGGAAGGGTCGACGAGCAGTACTTC. Residues: CSVGSRGRVDEQYF.

CDR3 protein: CASSWEGRVTDTQYF. The CDR3, as DNA: TGTGCCAGCAGTTGGGAGGGCCGGGTCACAGATACGCAGTATTTT. The genes are TRBV14 and TRBJ2-3, with TRBD2 identical over 7 bases. CDR1 is SGHDN, CDR2 FVKESK, per germline. This CDR3 is 15 amino acids long. Unmatched junction bases numbered 8, after V lost 6 bases and J lost 2 bases.

The V and J genes are TRBV10-3 and TRBJ1-5; maybe TRBD1 (5 bases). V gave up 4 bases and J gave up 3 bases, with 31 bases separating them. The CDR3 sequence is 21 residues long. Per the germline V gene, CDR1 is ENHRY and CDR2 is SYGVKD. Written as DNA, the CDR3 is TGTGCCATCAGTGGCGCCCCCCCCGGGACGGGAAAAAGGGCCATCAATCAGCCCCAGCATTTT. Its protein is CAISGAPPGTGKRAINQPQHF.

The V and J genes are TRBV4-1 and TRBJ1-2, with 9 positions matching TRBD1. From germline, CDR1 is MGHRA and CDR2 YSYEKL. The CDR3 loop spans 16 amino acids. Germline trimming cut 0 bases from V and 5 bases from J; bases unmatched to any gene: 7. The chain's CDR3 is CASSQEGIGQGYGYTF. In DNA, the CDR3 is TGCGCCAGCAGCCAAGAGGGGATCGGACAGGGGTATGGCTACACCTTC.

This clone has a handful of counts. V is TRBV7-9 and J is TRBJ2-2; D is unclear. The germline V gene encodes CDR1 SEHNR and CDR2 FQNEAQ (reference sequence). Trimming removed 7 bases at V and 7 bases at J, with 19 bases between. The CDR3 sequence is 15 residues long. CDR3 bases: TGTGCCAGCACCCCCCTGGCGAGAAGGGACGGGGAGCTGTTTTTT. Residues: CASTPLARRDGELFF.

The chain joins TRBV6-1 to TRBJ1-5; unclear D gene. This CDR3 comprises 14 residues. V lost 6 bases and J 0 bases, leaving 9 bases between the germline ends. The germline gives CDR1 MNHNS, CDR2 SASEGT. In DNA, the CDR3 is TGTGCCAGCAGCCAGGCGTATAGCAATCAGCCCCAGCATTTT. It yields the protein CASSQAYSNQPQHF.